This record looks at one T cell receptor (beta chain) sequence and its context. The data stem from a study of T-cell reconstitution after alpha-beta-depleted transplantation in children. Germline V lookup: CDR1 MDHEN, CDR2 SYDVKM. This CDR3 contains 15 residues. With 3 bases removed from V and 5 bases from J, the gap between germline ends came to 13 bases. Preparing the TCRbeta library involved the use of unique molecular identifiers. Via MiXCR, TCRdb re-called the PCR reads, giving one row per CDR3 protein. The table lists hundreds of thousands of distinct CDR3 sequences, about a tenth of them singletons, with around 7.5% in the top ten.

The specimen comprised PBMCs, sampled before TCRalphabeta/CD19-depleted stem cell transplant. This rearrangement joins TRBV28 to TRBJ2-2; possibly TRBD1 for D (6 bases). This clonotype originated in a boy younger than two with acute myeloid leukemia, due to receive a stem cell transplant. CDR3 in amino acids: CASSLQGLRTGELFF. The CDR3 DNA reads TGTGCCAGCAGTTTGCAGGGGCTTAGGACCGGGGAGCTGTTTTTT.